A single TCR beta chain is shown here with its context. These data are taken from a study of cytomegalovirus exposure and HLA in healthy donors. The PCR was carried out with 60 Vbeta primers and 13 Jbeta primers. The assay was immunoSEQ multiplex PCR, and TCRdb's table has in-frame clones only and misses some. The table shows over 110,000 clones, with 80% to 85% occurring only once. The CDR3 loop spans 14 amino acids. V shed 4 bases and J shed 8 bases, with 18 bases lying between them. Germline V gene lookup returns CDR1 SQVTM and CDR2 ANQGSEA. The sequenced material came from PBMCs. The chain employs TRBV29-1 and TRBJ2-1; TRBD2 is a possible D gene (7 bases). The TCR sequence derives from a male donor in good health and CMV-seropositive. The CDR3 nucleotides are TGCAGCGTTGGGCCCGGGGGGCAGTTCGATGAGCAGTTCTTC. As protein: CSVGPGGQFDEQFF.